The 13 T cell receptor beta chains reported below all come from one sample, sequenced in a study of vaccination and CD4 T cells after COVID-19. No antigen has been identified for these receptors. Oncomine TCR Beta short-read sequencing was applied to DNA from cultured CD4+ T cells. TCRdb re-derived calls from the PCR reads in MiXCR, one entry per CDR3 protein. The sample comprises about 13,000 distinct CDR3 sequences, nearly 60% of which are singletons, and around 20% rests with the top ten. Treatment in this sample: approximately nine-day PBMC culture with coronavirus spike peptide pools or control peptides (ViraFEST assay). Sequenced here: cultured CD4+ T cells from blood, sampled after SARS-CoV-2 vaccination. The source is a human donor with COVID-19.

In nucleotides, the CDR3 is TGTGCCTGGACCAGGACAGGTCTTTATGGCTACACCTTC. This codes for CAWTRTGLYGYTF. This rearrangement joins TRBV30 to TRBJ1-2; 7 bases fit TRBD1. The V gene end was trimmed by 4 bases and the J gene end by 5 bases; junction bases not matched to a gene: 7. The V gene's germline CDR1 is GTSNPN and CDR2 SVGIG (reference sequence). This CDR3 has 13 amino acids.

The chain recombines TRBV20-1 with TRBJ1-2; 10 nucleotides line up with TRBD1. This CDR3 spans 15 amino acids. Germline-derived CDR1 and CDR2 are DFQATT and SNEGSKA (reference sequence). V trimming: 1 base; J trimming: 6 bases; junction bases outside the gene matches: 8. Here the CDR3 reads CSARGIPGTGDGYTF. CDR3 coding DNA: TGCAGTGCTAGAGGGATCCCCGGGACAGGGGATGGCTACACCTTC.

The genes are TRBV4-2 and TRBJ1-2, with D maybe TRBD1 (5 bases). Germline-derived CDR1 and CDR2 are LGHNA and YNFKEQ. The CDR3 has 16 amino acids. V was trimmed by 0 bases and J by 3 bases, leaving 14 bases between them. The CDR3 spells CASSQDTSMGHYGYTF. The CDR3 nucleotides are TGTGCCAGCAGCCAAGATACCTCAATGGGGCACTATGGCTACACCTTC.

This chain connects TRBV10-3 to TRBJ2-7, with 11 bases that match TRBD1. Germline CDR1 reads ENHRY; CDR2 reads SYGVKD. This CDR3 is built from 13 residues. The V gene end was trimmed by 8 bases and the J gene end by 7 bases; junction bases not matched to a gene: 7. CDR3 sequence reads: CAIGGTGGGEQYF. DNA of the CDR3: TGTGCCATCGGCGGGACAGGGGGAGGGGAGCAGTACTTC.

The chain combines TRBV7-3 with TRBJ2-7; tentatively, D is TRBD1 or TRBD2 (5 bases each). Germline CDR1 reads SGHTA; CDR2 reads FQGTGA. Trimming removed 1 base from V and 6 bases from J, with 19 bases in between. The CDR3 is 16 amino acids. The CDR3 sequence is CASSLKRAGSGSEQYF. The CDR3 DNA sequence: TGTGCCAGCAGCTTAAAGAGGGCAGGGAGTGGGTCCGAGCAGTACTTC.

This clonotype showed up just a few times. V is TRBV7-9 and J is TRBJ1-6; 10 positions match TRBD1. The ends lost 5 bases at V and 6 bases at J; junction bases unmatched: 4. Germline loops: CDR1 SEHNR, CDR2 FQNEAQ (reference sequence). The CDR3 runs 15 residues. CDR3 region: CASSQRDRGNSPLHF. CDR3 DNA sequence: TGTGCCAGCAGCCAGAGGGACAGGGGTAATTCACCCCTCCACTTT.

The chain joins TRBV2 to TRBJ1-5, with D maybe TRBD1 (6 bases). Trimming pared 4 bases from V and 2 bases from J, leaving 12 bases between. The CDR3 covers 15 residues. Germline V gene sequence: CDR1 SNHLY, CDR2 FYNNEI. For the CDR3, the DNA is TGTGCCAGCAGTGGGGGGGCCAGTGGCAATCAGCCCCAGCATTTT. As protein: CASSGGASGNQPQHF.

In its sample, this clonotype is medium-sized. The chain joins TRBV2 to TRBJ1-1, with D unresolved. Trimming cost V 0 bases and J 5 bases, with 13 bases left between them. The CDR3 covers 15 residues. Germline V gene data show CDR1 as SNHLY and CDR2 as FYNNEI. CDR3 residues: CASSEARGDGTEAFF. In nucleotides, the CDR3 is TGTGCCAGCAGTGAAGCTCGTGGGGATGGGACTGAAGCTTTCTTT.

The chain recombines TRBV5-4 with TRBJ2-7; D unclear. The germline V gene encodes CDR1 SGHNT and CDR2 YYREEE (reference sequence). V was trimmed by 9 bases and J by 5 bases, leaving 15 bases between them. CDR3 size: 12 residues. For the CDR3, the DNA is TGTGCCACCAGAGGAAAGCACCACGAGCAGTACTTC. This encodes CATRGKHHEQYF. Full variable domain (missing parts from reference TRBV5-4 and TRBJ2-7): ETGVTQSPTHLIKTRGQQVTLRCSSQSGHNTVSWYQQALGQGPQFIFQYYREEENGRGNFPPRFSGLQFPNYSSELNVNALELDDSALYLCATRGKHHEQYFGPGTRLTVT.

This chain links TRBV19 with TRBJ2-4, with D perhaps matching TRBD1 (5 bases). From germline, CDR1 is LNHDA and CDR2 SQIVND (reference sequence). CDR3 length: 17 residues. V was pared by 5 bases and J by 0 bases, with 17 bases between. The CDR3 reads CASSPRDSTLAKNIQYF. CDR3 sequence (DNA): TGTGCCAGTAGTCCCCGAGACAGCACCCTAGCCAAAAACATTCAGTACTTC.

The chain recombines TRBV6-5 with TRBJ1-1; D gene unclear. CDR3 length: 13 residues. Germline CDR1 and CDR2: MNHEY and SVGAGI. The V end lost 2 bases, the J end lost 7 bases, and 11 bases lay between the germline ends. In DNA form, the CDR3 reads TGTGCCAGCAGTTACCCTAAGGCCGTTGAAGCTTTCTTT. Translated: CASSYPKAVEAFF.

The table lists this clonotype with a count of one. V is TRBV11-3 and J is TRBJ2-6; D call uncertain. The CDR3 spans 14 residues. The germline V and J ends were trimmed by 6 bases and 0 bases, with 6 bases remaining between them. Per germline, CDR1 SGHNT and CDR2 YENEEA. Here the CDR3 reads CASSRNSGANVLTF. The DNA of the CDR3 is TGTGCCAGCAGTAGAAACTCTGGGGCCAACGTCCTGACTTTC.

This clonotype appeared once. The chain recombines TRBV15 with TRBJ2-2; D gene ambiguous. With 0 bases removed from V and 5 bases from J, the gap between germline ends came to 1 base. The CDR3 totals 12 residues. Germline CDR1 and CDR2: LNHNV and YYDKDF (reference sequence). The DNA of the CDR3 is TGTGCCACCAGCAGAGAAACCGGGGAGCTGTTTTTT. It encodes CATSRETGELFF.